This TCR beta chain comes out of a study of blood T cell repertoires in COVID-19. Study summary: The samples span acute and convalescent COVID-19 from the United States, Italy and Spain. Nucleic acid was either cDNA or gDNA, and it came from T cells, B-cell-depleted T cells, or PBMCs.

As originally analysed: How many nucleated cells were present was estimated from reference gene primer amplification. TCRdb keeps only in-frame clones here, not all; method: immunoSEQ multiplex PCR. The V and J calls and the clone size are those of that table, but D and trimming were determined from the DNA. This table has about 46,000 clones, approximately 82% appearing once. V lost 1 base, J lost 5 bases, and 11 bases lay in between. Germline lookup yields CDR1 SGHNT and CDR2 YENEEA. The CDR3 runs to 15 residues. The TCR comes from an elderly woman with acute or convalescent COVID-19. Sequenced sample: peripheral blood. This chain uses TRBV11-3 with TRBJ2-2; weak D call: TRBD2 (6 bases). The CDR3 nucleotides read TGTGCCAGCAGCTTAGCCAGGGCGGGGACCGGGGAGCTGTTTTTT. Translated, it gives CASSLARAGTGELFF. Based on the CDR3 plus reference TRBV11-3 and TRBJ2-2, the full variable domain is EAGVVQSPRYKIIEKKQPVAFWCNPISGHNTLYWYLQNLGQGPELLIRYENEEAVDDSQLPKDRFSAERLKGVDSTLKIQPAELGDSAVYLCASSLARAGTGELFFGEGSRLTVL.